A single sample gave rise to the 27 T cell receptor beta chains below, sequenced in a study of brain T cells in children with intractable seizures. The time point is: blood from clinic visit 5 months post-surgery; TSC patient then seizure free. Assay used: immunoSEQ multiplex PCR; TCRdb lists only in-frame clones, some missing. In the table there are 340,000 or so clones, 93% of which are singletons. The material sequenced was peripheral blood, taken 4 to 5 months after surgery. The origin of the receptors is a boy younger than two with tuberous sclerosis and intractable seizures.

The chain has TRBV6-1 and TRBJ1-5; 11 bases are a match to TRBD1. This CDR3 comprises 18 residues. V was clipped by 0 bases and J by 4 bases; unmatched bases: 8. CDR1 and CDR2 (germline): MNHNS, SASEGT. CDR3 sequence: CASSEARTGGGRNQPQHF. CDR3 nucleotide sequence: TGTGCCAGCAGTGAAGCACGGACAGGGGGCGGACGGAATCAGCCCCAGCATTTT.

The chain uses TRBV9 and TRBJ1-2; no definite D call. V was shortened by 0 bases and J by 4 bases, with 10 bases between the two germline ends. This CDR3 comprises 14 residues. Germline values: CDR1 SGDLS, CDR2 YYNGEE. The CDR3 protein is CASSVGVSTYGYTF. The CDR3 nucleotides are TGTGCCAGCAGCGTAGGAGTATCAACCTATGGCTACACCTTC.

The rearrangement links TRBV4-1 to TRBJ1-1, with 8 positions matching TRBD1. This CDR3 has 13 residues. Germline V gene sequence: CDR1 MGHRA, CDR2 YSYEKL. J was trimmed by 7 bases and V by 3 bases; bases with no gene match: 4. The CDR3 loop reads CASSQRQGREAFF. The CDR3 DNA reads TGCGCCAGCAGCCAGAGACAGGGGCGTGAAGCTTTCTTT.

The rearrangement uses TRBV29-1 and TRBJ1-2; possible D gene TRBD1, 6 bases. CDR1 and CDR2 from the germline V gene are SQVTM and ANQGSEA. There are 13 residues in the CDR3. The V end was cut by 6 bases, the J end by 4 bases, with 15 bases between. CDR3 DNA sequence: TGCAGCGTCCCCGAACAGGGCCTCTATGGCTACACCTTC. It codes for CSVPEQGLYGYTF. The full variable domain, with the rest looked up from reference TRBV29-1 and TRBJ1-2, is SAVISQKPSRDICQRGTSLTIQCQVDSQVTMMFWYRQQPGQSLTLIATANQGSEATYESGFVIDKFPISRPNLTFSTLTVSNMSPEDSSIYLCSVPEQGLYGYTFGSGTRLTVV.

The rearrangement links TRBV28 to TRBJ2-7; 8 bases are a match to TRBD1. The CDR3 is 12 residues long. Trimming at V came to 10 bases and at J to 5 bases, leaving 7 bases not matched to a gene. From germline, CDR1 is MDHEN and CDR2 SYDVKM. In nucleotides, the CDR3 is TGTGCCATTAATTACAGGGGGAACGAGCAGTACTTC. Its translation is CAINYRGNEQYF.

The chain couples TRBV3-1 (or the pseudogene TRBV3-2) to TRBJ1-2; the D gene is possibly TRBD1 (6 bases). Looked up from germline, CDR1 is LGHDT and CDR2 is YNNKEL (reference sequence). V dropped 4 bases and J dropped 1 base, with 13 bases sitting between them. The CDR3 length is 15 residues. The CDR3 sequence: CASSPQGSLNYGYTF. In nucleotides, the CDR3 is TGTGCCAGCAGCCCACAGGGTTCCCTTAACTATGGCTACACCTTC.

The rearrangement joins TRBV5-5 to TRBJ2-2, with 8 bases identical to TRBD2. Losses at the gene ends were 4 bases for V and 7 bases for J; bases not matched to a gene: 12. Germline V lookup: CDR1 SGHKS, CDR2 YYEKEE (reference sequence). This CDR3 comprises 16 residues. The CDR3 reads CASSPKAGVVGGELFF. The CDR3 coding sequence is TGTGCCAGCAGCCCCAAAGCGGGAGTGGTCGGCGGGGAGCTGTTTTTT.

As DNA, the CDR3 is TGTGCCAGCAGCCTGGTCCACGTAGTAGGATACGAGCAGTACTTC. It specifies CASSLVHVVGYEQYF. This sequence joins TRBV3-1 (or the pseudogene TRBV3-2) and TRBJ2-7, with no clear D. The germline V and J ends were trimmed by 4 bases and 4 bases, with 17 bases remaining between them. From germline, CDR1 is LGHDT and CDR2 YNNKEL (reference sequence). The CDR3 is made up of 15 amino acids.

This rearrangement joins TRBV6-1 to TRBJ1-6; D remains ambiguous. The CDR3 spans 13 residues. Germline V lookup: CDR1 MNHNS, CDR2 SASEGT. Trimming stripped 1 base from V and 9 bases from J, with 7 bases between. CDR3 nucleotide sequence: TGTGCCAGCAGTGAAGTGGGGTTTTCACCCCTCCACTTT. Residues: CASSEVGFSPLHF.

The chain has TRBV11-3 and TRBJ2-4, with TRBD1 identical over 8 bases. CDR1 is SGHNT, CDR2 YENEEA, per germline. With 5 bases clipped from V and 10 bases from J, the junction kept 7 bases outside the gene matches. The CDR3 loop spans 13 amino acids. The CDR3 bases are TGTGCCAGCAGCCCCGGGGACAGGCTTATTCAGTACTTC. It translates to CASSPGDRLIQYF.

The chain is built from TRBV27 and TRBJ1-2; TRBD1 agrees at 7 bases. Per the germline V gene, CDR1 is MNHEY and CDR2 is SMNVEV (reference sequence). V shed 5 bases, J shed 4 bases, and the junction held 4 bases outside the gene matches. The CDR3 runs 13 residues. This chain's CDR3 is CASSPQGTYGYTF. The CDR3 DNA reads TGTGCCAGCAGTCCACAGGGGACCTATGGCTACACCTTC.

The gene calls are TRBV6-5 and TRBJ1-6; 9 bases match TRBD1. Per the germline V gene, CDR1 is MNHEY and CDR2 is SVGAGI. The junction had 3 bases not matched to a gene; V was cut back by 2 bases and J by 10 bases. The CDR3 runs 14 residues. Written as DNA, the CDR3 is TGTGCCAGCAGTTACCAGGACAGGGGATCACCCCTCCACTTT. This gives the protein CASSYQDRGSPLHF.

V is TRBV5-6 and J is TRBJ2-1; D tentatively fits TRBD1 or TRBD2 (6 bases each). V lost 2 bases and J lost 9, with 18 bases in between. The CDR3 runs 15 residues. The germline V gene encodes CDR1 SGHDT and CDR2 YYEEEE. CDR3 bases: TGTGCCAGCAGCTTTGGAAGGGGGGATTTTAGTGAGCAGTTCTTC. It translates to CASSFGRGDFSEQFF.

V is TRBV6-5 and J is TRBJ1-1, with 7 bases identical to TRBD1. The CDR3 has 14 amino acids. Trimming removed 6 bases from V and 4 bases from J; junction bases left unmatched: 8. CDR1 is MNHEY and CDR2 is SVGAGI in the germline V gene. CDR3 residues: CASRTNRGSTEAFF. CDR3 nucleotides: TGTGCCAGCAGGACTAACAGGGGAAGCACTGAAGCTTTCTTT.

This clone was observed a single time. This chain joins TRBV5-8 and TRBJ2-5, with TRBD1 matching over 7 bases. Germline V gene lookup returns CDR1 SGHTS and CDR2 YDEGEE. The CDR3 consists of 15 residues. V shed 4 bases, J shed 2 bases, and the junction held 8 bases outside the gene matches. The DNA of the CDR3 is TGTGCCAGCAGCCGACAGGGAAAGGGGCAAGAGACCCAGTACTTC. It codes for CASSRQGKGQETQYF. The full variable domain, rest sourced from reference TRBV5-8 and TRBJ2-5, is EAGVTQSPTHLIKTRGQQATLRCSPISGHTSVYWYQQALGLGLQFLLWYDEGEERNRGNFPPRFSGRQFPNYSSELNVNALELEDSALYLCASSRQGKGQETQYFGPGTRLLVL.

This clone is a singleton in its sample. J is TRBJ1-6 and V is TRBV30, with D tentatively TRBD1 (6 bases). The CDR3 is made up of 15 amino acids. CDR1 and CDR2 (germline): GTSNPN, SVGIG (reference sequence). V was clipped by 3 bases and J by 9 bases, with 18 bases between them. CDR3: CAWRASGQRRSPLHF. Written as DNA, the CDR3 is TGTGCCTGGAGGGCGTCAGGACAGCGACGTTCACCCCTCCACTTT.

CDR3 sequence reads: CAWTRVAMNTEAFF. The CDR3 bases are TGTGCCTGGACCAGGGTTGCTATGAACACTGAAGCTTTCTTT. J is TRBJ1-1 and V is TRBV30; a weak D match, TRBD1 (5 bases). The CDR3 extends over 14 amino acids. Trimming took off 4 bases at V and 0 bases at J, with 12 bases between the two ends. Germline V gives CDR1 GTSNPN, CDR2 SVGIG (reference sequence).

The V gene is TRBV19, the J gene TRBJ2-3; 9 bases map to TRBD2. The CDR3 covers 14 residues. CDR1 and CDR2 from the germline V gene are LNHDA and SQIVND (reference sequence). The V segment lost 7 bases and the J segment 3 bases; nucleotides outside the gene matches: 5. The CDR3 region is CASIPSGTTDTQYF. The DNA of the CDR3 is TGTGCCAGTATCCCTAGCGGGACGACAGATACGCAGTATTTT.

The V gene is TRBV7-6, the J gene TRBJ2-3, with TRBD2 matching 12 bases. The CDR3 is 18 amino acids. Losses at the gene ends were 2 bases for V and 6 bases for J; bases not matched to a gene: 12. Germline V lookup: CDR1 SGHVS, CDR2 FNYEAQ. The CDR3 region is CASSLFGLAGTLVDTQYF. CDR3 in DNA: TGTGCCAGCAGCTTATTCGGACTAGCGGGGACTCTTGTGGATACGCAGTATTTT.

CDR3 amino acids: CAWSVGQGTRAFF. The CDR3 bases are TGTGCCTGGAGTGTTGGCCAGGGGACGCGCGCTTTCTTT. The genes are TRBV30 and TRBJ1-1; maybe TRBD1 (6 bases). The germline V and J ends were trimmed by 0 bases and 11 bases, with 16 bases remaining between them. The germline V gene has CDR1 GTSNPN and CDR2 SVGIG (reference sequence). This CDR3 comprises 13 residues.

This rearrangement joins TRBV9 to TRBJ1-2; weak D call: TRBD1 (5 bases). V lost 7 bases to trimming and J lost 8 bases, with 12 bases between them. The CDR3 consists of 11 residues. CDR1 is SGDLS and CDR2 is YYNGEE in the germline V gene. CDR3 amino acids: CASVGGNGYTF. The CDR3 region has the DNA TGTGCCAGCGTTGGGGGGAACGGCTACACCTTC.

The chain uses TRBV7-2 and TRBJ1-3; D unclear. V was shortened by 1 base and J by 3 bases, with 7 bases between the two germline ends. CDR1 is SGHTA and CDR2 is FQGNSA in the germline V gene. The CDR3 has 14 residues. CDR3 protein: CASSLVLGGNTIYF. CDR3 DNA: TGTGCCAGCAGCTTAGTGCTCGGTGGAAACACCATATATTTT.

The chain is built from TRBV18 and TRBJ2-5, with 8 bases aligning to TRBD1. The germline V gene has CDR1 KGHSH and CDR2 LQKENI. The CDR3 length is 15 residues. Trimming removed 4 bases from V and 5 bases from J; junction bases left unmatched: 9. In DNA, the CDR3 is TGTGCCAGCTCACTACAGACAGGGGTGGCGGAGACCCAGTACTTC. Protein sequence: CASSLQTGVAETQYF.

This chain links TRBV12-5 with TRBJ2-7; D might be TRBD1 (5 bases). V lost 2 bases, J lost 6 bases, and 26 bases lay in between. The CDR3 runs 18 residues. Germline V gene sequence: CDR1 LGHNT, CDR2 FRNRAP. The CDR3 DNA follows: TGTGCTAGTGGTTTGCATTTACCTTCCAGGGATGTCACGGTCGAGCAGTACTTC. Protein sequence: CASGLHLPSRDVTVEQYF. Full variable domain (missing parts from reference TRBV12-5 and TRBJ2-7): DARVTQTPRHKVTEMGQEVTMRCQPILGHNTVFWYRQTMMQGLELLAYFRNRAPLDDSGMPKDRFSAEMPDATLATLKIQPSEPRDSAVYFCASGLHLPSRDVTVEQYFGPGTRLTVT.

The chain uses TRBV5-1 and TRBJ2-7; unclear D gene. The CDR3 length is 13 residues. V was trimmed by 0 bases and J by 6 bases, leaving 10 bases between them. Germline CDR1 reads SGHRS; CDR2 reads YFSETQ. In DNA form, the CDR3 reads TGCGCCAGCAGCTTGGACCCCCTAGGCGAGCAGTACTTC. Amino acids: CASSLDPLGEQYF.

V gene TRBV7-8 combines with J gene TRBJ2-7; no firm D call. Germline assignment: CDR1 SGHVS and CDR2 FQNEAQ. The CDR3 covers 13 residues. V was cut by 5 bases and J by 1 base, with 9 bases left in between. In nucleotides, the CDR3 is TGTGCCAGCAGCACCCAAGCATCCTACGAGCAGTACTTC. Translation: CASSTQASYEQYF. Looking up the rest from reference TRBV7-8 and TRBJ2-7 gives the full variable domain: GAGVSQSPRYKVAKRGQDVALRCDPISGHVSLFWYQQALGQGPEFLTYFQNEAQLDKSGLPSDRFFAERPEGSVSTLKIQRTQQEDSAVYLCASSTQASYEQYFGPGTRLTVT.

The V and J genes are TRBV5-1 and TRBJ2-7; tentative D call: TRBD2 (5 bases). Germline assignment: CDR1 SGHRS and CDR2 YFSETQ. V shed 0 bases and J shed 5 bases, with 12 bases lying between them. This CDR3 comprises 14 residues. The CDR3 DNA follows: TGCGCCAGCAGCTTGGTCCGGGGAGAGGACGAGCAGTACTTC. Its protein product is CASSLVRGEDEQYF.